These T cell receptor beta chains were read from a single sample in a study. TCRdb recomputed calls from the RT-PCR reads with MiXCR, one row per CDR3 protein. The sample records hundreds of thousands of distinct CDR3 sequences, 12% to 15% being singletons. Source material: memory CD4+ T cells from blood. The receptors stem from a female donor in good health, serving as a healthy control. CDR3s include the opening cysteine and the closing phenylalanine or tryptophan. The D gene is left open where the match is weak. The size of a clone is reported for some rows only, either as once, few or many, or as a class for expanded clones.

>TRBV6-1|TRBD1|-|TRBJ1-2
TGTGCCAGCAGTGAAGCAGGACAGGGCATCTATGGCTACACCTTC
CASSEAGQGIYGYTF
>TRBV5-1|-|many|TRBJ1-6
TGCGCCAGCAGCTCCCAGGAAACGGGTTCACCCCTCCACTTT
CASSSQETGSPLHF
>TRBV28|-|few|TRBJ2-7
TGTGCCAGCAGTATTACACTAGACCCCTACGAGCAGTACTTC
CASSITLDPYEQYF
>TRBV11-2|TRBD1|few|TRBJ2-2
TGTGCCAGCAGGGGACAGGGGGCTTACACCGGGGAGCTGTTTTTT
CASRGQGAYTGELFF
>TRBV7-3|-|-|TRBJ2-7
TGTGCCAGCAGCTCAGGGGACGAGCAGTACTTC
CASSSGDEQYF
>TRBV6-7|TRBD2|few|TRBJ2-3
TGTGCCAGCAGTTACCCTCCACGTGTGAGCGGGGTGAGAGATACGCAGTATTTT
CASSYPPRVSGVRDTQYF
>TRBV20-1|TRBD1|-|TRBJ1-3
TGCAGTGCTAGCCCCCGGGACAGATCAGGAAACACCATATATTTT
CSASPRDRSGNTIYF
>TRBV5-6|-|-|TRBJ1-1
TGTGCCAGCAGCTGGGGGGGGACGGACACTGAAGCTTTCTTT
CASSWGGTDTEAFF
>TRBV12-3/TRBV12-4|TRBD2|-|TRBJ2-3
TGTGCCAGCAGTAGCGGGAGGGGGGATACGCAGTATTTT
CASSSGRGDTQYF
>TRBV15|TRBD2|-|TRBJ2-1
TGTGCCACCAGCAGTCCGGGACTAGCGGGGGGGCGCAATGAGCAGTTCTTC
CATSSPGLAGGRNEQFF
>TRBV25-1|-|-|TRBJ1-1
TGTGCCAGCGGGCCGTATCAGGCCACTGAAGCTTTCTTT
CASGPYQATEAFF
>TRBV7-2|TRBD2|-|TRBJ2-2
TGTGCCAGCAGCAGTATTAGCGGGACGGGGACCGGGGAGCTGTTTTTT
CASSSISGTGTGELFF
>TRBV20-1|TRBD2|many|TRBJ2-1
TGCAGTGAGGCGGGAGAGAATGAGCAGTTCTTC
CSEAGENEQFF
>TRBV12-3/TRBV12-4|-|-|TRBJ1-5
TGTGCCAGTTCTTCCGGGGCTGGGATGAATCAGCCCCAGCATTTT
CASSSGAGMNQPQHF
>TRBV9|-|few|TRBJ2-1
TGTGCCAGCAGCGTTTCGGGGTATGAGCAGTTCTTC
CASSVSGYEQFF
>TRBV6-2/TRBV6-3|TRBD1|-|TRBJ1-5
TGTGCCAGCAGTTACACAGGGGGCAAACAGCCCCAGCATTTT
CASSYTGGKQPQHF
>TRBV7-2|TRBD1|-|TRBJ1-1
TGTGCCAGCAGCTTAGCGTGGGACAGTGGAGAAGCTTTCTTT
CASSLAWDSGEAFF
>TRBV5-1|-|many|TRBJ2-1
TGCGCCAGCAGCTTGGAAGCGGGTACCTACAATGAGCAGTTCTTC
CASSLEAGTYNEQFF
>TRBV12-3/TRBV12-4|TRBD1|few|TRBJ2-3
TGTGCCAGCACCCCGGGACAGAACACAGATACGCAGTATTTT
CASTPGQNTDTQYF
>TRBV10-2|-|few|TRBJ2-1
TGCGCCAGCAGTGAGTTTATAGCCCTCTCCTACAATGAGCAGTTCTTC
CASSEFIALSYNEQFF
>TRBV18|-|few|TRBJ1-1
TGTGCCAGCTCCCCAAGGGAGGAGACTGAAGCTTTCTTT
CASSPREETEAFF
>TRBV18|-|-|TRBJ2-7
TGTGCCAGCTCACCAATACAGGGTATATACGAGCAGTACTTC
CASSPIQGIYEQYF
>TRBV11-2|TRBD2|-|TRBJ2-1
TGTGCCAGCAGTTCTCACCCCCAGCGGGAGTACAATGAGCAGTTCTTC
CASSSHPQREYNEQFF
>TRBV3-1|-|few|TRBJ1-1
TGTGCCAGCAGCCAAATGCAGAACACTGAAGCTTTCTTT
CASSQMQNTEAFF
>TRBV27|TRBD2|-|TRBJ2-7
TGTGCCAGCAGTTCATATATAGCGGGCGAGCAGTACTTC
CASSSYIAGEQYF
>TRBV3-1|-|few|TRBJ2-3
TGTGCCAGCAGCCAAAGGAGCGCAGATACGCAGTATTTT
CASSQRSADTQYF
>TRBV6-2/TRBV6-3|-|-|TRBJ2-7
TGTGCCAGCAGCCCGACCACAGGGATCAACGAGCAGTACTTC
CASSPTTGINEQYF
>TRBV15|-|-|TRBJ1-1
TGTGCCACCAGCAGAGATACCGCTGAAGCTTTCTTT
CATSRDTAEAFF
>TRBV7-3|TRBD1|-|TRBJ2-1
TGTGCCAGCAGCGGACAGGTCTCCTACAATGAGCAGTTCTTC
CASSGQVSYNEQFF
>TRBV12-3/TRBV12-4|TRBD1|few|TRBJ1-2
TGTGCCAGCAGTTTGAGGGGGCGCGTCTATGGCTACACCTTC
CASSLRGRVYGYTF
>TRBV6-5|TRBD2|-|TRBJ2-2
TGTGCCAGCAGACCTGCCCGAGGAGTAGCGGGAGGGACCGGGGAGCTGTTTTTT
CASRPARGVAGGTGELFF
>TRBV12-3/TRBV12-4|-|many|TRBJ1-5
TGTGCCAGCAGCCCAACAGGGTCGGGGGATCAGCCCCAGCATTTT
CASSPTGSGDQPQHF
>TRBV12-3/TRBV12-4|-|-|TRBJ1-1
TGTGCCAGCAGTTTAGTACAGGGTCAAGGGACTGAAGCTTTCTTT
CASSLVQGQGTEAFF